Each of the 30 T cell receptor beta chains below was sequenced from the same sample in a study of CD8+ T cells in alopecia areata. Isolated RNA was reverse transcribed into cDNA used as the sequencing template. Data came from immunoSEQ multiplex PCR; TCRdb stores just in-frame clones and leaves some out. The sample has roughly 200,000 clones, about 55% seen once. Indicated treatment: oral pan-JAK inhibitor, 5-10 mg twice daily. The sequencing here drew on CD8+ T cells sorted from blood, taken at week 24, from a patient treated with tofacitinib. Every receptor here comes from a human donor with alopecia areata.

The chain employs TRBV5-1 and TRBJ2-1, with 13 bases identical to TRBD2. This CDR3 region has 17 residues. The V and J ends lost 4 bases and 5 bases, in that order; junction bases with no gene match: 9. CDR1 and CDR2 from the germline V gene are SGHRS and YFSETQ. This chain's CDR3 is CASSQTSGGFDDNEQFF. The CDR3 nucleotides are TGCGCCAGCAGCCAGACTAGCGGGGGGTTCGATGACAATGAGCAGTTCTTC. Variable domain in full (rest from reference TRBV5-1 and TRBJ2-1): KAGVTQTPRYLIKTRGQQVTLSCSPISGHRSVSWYQQTPGQGLQFLFEYFSETQRNKGNFPGRFSGRQFSNSRSEMNVSTLELGDSALYLCASSQTSGGFDDNEQFFGPGTRLTVL.

V usage is TRBV4-3 and J usage is TRBJ2-7; 10 nucleotides line up with TRBD1. This CDR3 is 16 amino acids long. CDR1 LGHNA and CDR2 YSLEER come from the germline V gene. With 4 bases clipped from V and 3 bases from J, the junction kept 9 bases outside the gene matches. CDR3 nucleotides: TGCGCCAGCAGCCCCAGAGGGGGACAGGGGTTCTACGAGCAGTACTTC. It specifies CASSPRGGQGFYEQYF.

The chain employs TRBV5-4 and TRBJ2-1; 8 bases line up with TRBD2. The J segment lost 13 bases and the V segment lost 0 bases, leaving 3 bases of the junction unmatched. Germline values: CDR1 SGHNT, CDR2 YYREEE (reference sequence). The CDR3 loop spans 12 amino acids. CDR3 DNA sequence: TGTGCCAGCAGCTTGGTAGCGGGGCGCCAGTTCTTC. This gives the protein CASSLVAGRQFF.

This clone was observed a few times. The CDR3 bases are TGCAGCGCTGACGGCGACAGGACTGAAGCTTTCTTT. Protein: CSADGDRTEAFF. The rearrangement joins TRBV29-1 to TRBJ1-1; D may be TRBD1 (6 bases). The V gene lost 7 bases and the J gene lost 5 bases, with 14 bases spanning the gap. The CDR3 contains 12 residues. Germline loops: CDR1 SQVTM, CDR2 ANQGSEA.

This clone was counted a few times. The V call is TRBV25-1, the J call TRBJ2-6, with TRBD1 as a possible D gene (5 bases). Germline lookup yields CDR1 MGHDK and CDR2 SYGVNS. CDR3 size: 15 residues. Trimming took 6 bases from V and 0 from J, leaving 9 bases between them. The CDR3 nucleotides are TGTGCCAGCAGGGACACCAACTCTGGGGCCAACGTCCTGACTTTC. Its protein product is CASRDTNSGANVLTF. Full variable domain (outside the CDR3, taken from reference TRBV25-1 and TRBJ2-6): EADIYQTPRYLVIGTGKKITLECSQTMGHDKMYWYQQDPGMELHLIHYSYGVNSTEKGDLSSESTVSRIRTEHFPLTLESARPSHTSQYLCASRDTNSGANVLTFGAGSRLTVL.

This clone has just a few counts. V is TRBV14 and J is TRBJ2-1, with D uncertain. Germline CDR1 is SGHDN and CDR2 is FVKESK. The length of the CDR3 is 13 residues. With 2 bases removed from V and 8 bases from J, the gap between germline ends came to 10 bases. Written as DNA, the CDR3 is TGTGCCAGCAGCCAATATGGAAACGATGAGCAGTTCTTC. Its translation: CASSQYGNDEQFF.

The chain is built from TRBV7-9 and TRBJ2-7; D ambiguous. The CDR3 length is 16 residues. Germline V gives CDR1 SEHNR, CDR2 FQNEAQ (reference sequence). Trimming removed 1 base from V and 3 bases from J, with 16 bases in between. The CDR3 DNA is TGTGCCAGCAGCTTAGGCCCAGGTCTTGCGATCTACGAGCAGTACTTC. This encodes CASSLGPGLAIYEQYF.

This chain uses TRBV16 with TRBJ1-6; D remains ambiguous. Looked up from germline, CDR1 is KGHSY and CDR2 is FQNENV. The CDR3 runs to 11 residues. The V end lost 4 bases, the J end lost 6 bases, and 1 base lay between the germline ends. The CDR3 reads CASSLNSPLHF. The CDR3 coding sequence is TGTGCCAGCAGCCTTAATTCACCCCTCCACTTT.

This clone was observed a handful of times. The chain couples TRBV10-3 to TRBJ2-5; perhaps D is TRBD1 or TRBD2 (6 bases each). Germline V lookup: CDR1 ENHRY, CDR2 SYGVKD. Trimming cost V 7 bases and J 2 bases, with 11 bases left between them. The CDR3 runs to 13 residues. The CDR3: CAIKGGTQETQYF. The CDR3 DNA reads TGTGCCATCAAGGGCGGGACACAAGAGACCCAGTACTTC.

The chain joins TRBV27 to TRBJ1-1; possible D gene TRBD1, 5 bases. The germline V and J ends were trimmed by 4 bases and 5 bases, with 14 bases remaining between them. The CDR3 spans 14 residues. Germline CDR1 MNHEY, CDR2 SMNVEV (reference sequence). The CDR3 reads CASSSPGQGTEAFF. The DNA for the CDR3 is TGTGCCAGCAGTTCACCAGGGCAGGGAACTGAAGCTTTCTTT.

The chain is built from TRBV27 and TRBJ2-2, with D unclear. This CDR3 contains 18 residues. V lost 0 bases, J lost 4 bases, and 18 bases lay in between. Germline V gives CDR1 MNHEY, CDR2 SMNVEV (reference sequence). CDR3 coding DNA: TGTGCCAGCAGTTTATCGTACCCAGCAGCAAGCTCCACCGGGGAGCTGTTTTTT. This gives the protein CASSLSYPAASSTGELFF.

This clone came up a few times. The V gene is TRBV30, the J gene TRBJ1-1, with D possibly being TRBD1 (6 bases). The CDR3 is made up of 13 amino acids. Germline CDR1 is GTSNPN and CDR2 is SVGIG (reference sequence). The V end was cut by 6 bases, the J end by 3 bases, with 14 bases between. Written as DNA, the CDR3 is TGTGCCTGTTCTACGGGACACTACACTGAAGCTTTCTTT. It encodes CACSTGHYTEAFF.

The CDR3 region has the DNA TGTGCCAGCAGCTTGGCCACCGCTGGGTACGAGCAGTACTTC. Translated: CASSLATAGYEQYF. The V and J genes are TRBV5-6 and TRBJ2-7; D call uncertain. Germline V lookup: CDR1 SGHDT, CDR2 YYEEEE. The CDR3 loop spans 14 amino acids. V lost 0 bases to trimming and J lost 4 bases, with 11 bases between them.

This chain connects TRBV19 to TRBJ2-7; D perhaps matches TRBD2 (6 bases). The germline CDR1 and CDR2 sequences are LNHDA and SQIVND (reference sequence). V lost 2 bases and J lost 3, with 8 bases in between. The CDR3 is 13 amino acids. CDR3 sequence reads: CASSIQGGYEQYF. The DNA of the CDR3 is TGTGCCAGTAGTATACAGGGAGGCTACGAGCAGTACTTC.

The chain carries TRBV4-3 and TRBJ2-3, with 7 positions matching TRBD2. V lost 0 bases, J lost 1 base, and 4 bases stayed unmatched. The CDR3 loop spans 16 amino acids. From germline, CDR1 is LGHNA and CDR2 YSLEER. CDR3 amino acids: CASSQDMAGGTDTQYF. The CDR3, as DNA: TGCGCCAGCAGCCAAGATATGGCGGGGGGCACAGATACGCAGTATTTT.

This chain joins TRBV5-6 and TRBJ2-5; TRBD1 matches 7 bases. The CDR3 runs to 13 residues. Per germline, CDR1 SGHDT and CDR2 YYEEEE. The trim removed 7 bases at V and 6 bases at J, leaving 9 bases unmatched. The CDR3 is CASLNRGVKTQYF. The CDR3 nucleotides are TGTGCCAGCCTAAACAGGGGAGTAAAGACCCAGTACTTC.

This rearrangement joins TRBV7-8 to TRBJ2-5, with TRBD2 identical over 14 bases. Trimming cost V 4 bases and J 1 base; bases outside gene matches: 11. The germline V gene has CDR1 SGHVS and CDR2 FQNEAQ. The CDR3 sequence is 19 residues long. CDR3 loop: CASSSARGGLAGVQETQYF. The CDR3 DNA reads TGTGCCAGCAGCTCCGCTAGGGGGGGACTAGCGGGGGTCCAAGAGACCCAGTACTTC.

V usage is TRBV30 and J usage is TRBJ2-3; 11 bases match TRBD2. V was clipped by 2 bases and J by 4 bases; unmatched bases: 5. The CDR3 extends over 15 amino acids. Germline V CDR1 and CDR2: GTSNPN, SVGIG (reference sequence). This CDR3 reads CAWSLTSGVSDTQYF. In DNA, the CDR3 is TGTGCCTGGAGTTTGACTAGCGGGGTTTCAGATACGCAGTATTTT.

The table lists this clone with a few counts. The chain carries TRBV4-1 and TRBJ1-5; no reliable D call. This CDR3 contains 16 residues. Trimming removed 1 base at V and 1 base at J, with 11 bases between. Germline V CDR1 and CDR2: MGHRA, YSYEKL. The CDR3 loop reads CASSQGMGRSNQPQHF. The CDR3 DNA reads TGCGCCAGCAGCCAAGGAATGGGAAGGAGCAATCAGCCCCAGCATTTT.

The rearrangement links TRBV1 to TRBJ1-2. TRBV1 is tagged as a pseudogene. The CDR3 has 15 residues. The chain's CDR3 is CTSSQDHAGFYGYTF. CDR3 DNA: TGCACCAGCAGCCAAGACCACGCCGGGTTCTATGGCTACACCTTC.

In this sample, this clone turned up a few times. The chain couples TRBV2 to TRBJ2-1, with 13 bases aligning to TRBD2. Germline V gene sequence: CDR1 SNHLY, CDR2 FYNNEI. Unmatched junction bases numbered 7, after V lost 7 bases and J lost 7 bases. The CDR3 contains 15 residues. CDR3 residues: CASKPPGLAGNEQFF. The CDR3, as DNA: TGTGCCAGCAAGCCCCCGGGACTAGCGGGGAATGAGCAGTTCTTC.

CDR3 amino acids: CASSLEQGSYEQYF. The CDR3 DNA is TGTGCCAGCAGCTTGGAACAGGGCTCCTACGAGCAGTACTTC. V gene TRBV5-6 combines with J gene TRBJ2-7; D is perhaps TRBD1 (6 bases). Germline CDR1 is SGHDT and CDR2 is YYEEEE. The CDR3 contains 14 residues. The V and J ends lost 0 bases and 0 bases respectively, with 7 bases between them.

The sample holds a few counts of this clone. V gene TRBV27 combines with J gene TRBJ2-1; no clear D gene. CDR1 is MNHEY, CDR2 SMNVEV, per germline (reference sequence). This CDR3 has 14 amino acids. Between the trimmed V and J ends, which lost 7 bases and 7 bases, there was a span of 17 bases. The CDR3 is CASTTVDSRNEQFF. DNA of the CDR3: TGTGCCAGCACTACCGTCGACTCTAGGAATGAGCAGTTCTTC.

The gene calls are TRBV5-1 and TRBJ1-1; 12 nucleotides align to TRBD1. Germline values: CDR1 SGHRS, CDR2 YFSETQ. The CDR3 totals 16 residues. The J segment lost 4 bases and the V segment lost 3 bases, leaving 7 bases of the junction unmatched. The CDR3 sequence: CASSSGTGGMGTEAFF. In DNA form, the CDR3 reads TGCGCCAGCAGCTCCGGGACAGGGGGCATGGGCACTGAAGCTTTCTTT. Filled out from reference TRBV5-1 and TRBJ1-1, the complete variable domain reads KAGVTQTPRYLIKTRGQQVTLSCSPISGHRSVSWYQQTPGQGLQFLFEYFSETQRNKGNFPGRFSGRQFSNSRSEMNVSTLELGDSALYLCASSSGTGGMGTEAFFGQGTRLTVV.

The CDR3 is CASSQVGYTEAFF. The CDR3 DNA reads TGTGCCAGCAGCCAAGTTGGGTACACTGAAGCTTTCTTT. This chain uses TRBV14 with TRBJ1-1; D is unresolved. In germline, CDR1 is SGHDN, CDR2 FVKESK. This CDR3 region has 13 residues. Trimming stripped 1 base from V and 3 bases from J, with 6 bases between.

The chain recombines TRBV5-1 with TRBJ2-7, with D hard to call. The germline V gene has CDR1 SGHRS and CDR2 YFSETQ. This CDR3 contains 12 residues. V shed 1 base and J shed 6 bases, with 8 bases lying between them. CDR3 in DNA: TGCGCCAGCAGCTTGCCGGACGGCGAGCAGTACTTC. It yields the protein CASSLPDGEQYF. Variable domain in full (rest from reference TRBV5-1 and TRBJ2-7): KAGVTQTPRYLIKTRGQQVTLSCSPISGHRSVSWYQQTPGQGLQFLFEYFSETQRNKGNFPGRFSGRQFSNSRSEMNVSTLELGDSALYLCASSLPDGEQYFGPGTRLTVT.

Of note for this clone: This same CDR3 is encoded by further DNA sequences in the sample. The V and J genes are TRBV27 and TRBJ1-1; D uncertain. With 5 bases removed from V and 5 bases from J, the gap between germline ends came to 6 bases. Germline V gives CDR1 MNHEY, CDR2 SMNVEV (reference sequence). The length of the CDR3 is 11 residues. The CDR3 sequence is CASSLGTEAFF. The CDR3 bases are TGTGCCAGCAGTCTTGGAACTGAAGCTTTCTTT.

The chain has TRBV4-3 and TRBJ2-3; 9 nucleotides align to TRBD2. Germline CDR1 and CDR2: LGHNA and YSLEER. The CDR3 sequence is 16 residues long. V was pared by 0 bases and J by 2 bases, with 3 bases of the junction left unmatched. CDR3 DNA sequence: TGCGCCAGCAGCCAAGAGCTAGCGGGGATCACAGATACGCAGTATTTT. It encodes CASSQELAGITDTQYF.

This clone has ten or more counts. The V and J genes are TRBV29-1 and TRBJ1-1, with a tentative D call TRBD1 (5 bases). The CDR3 has 11 amino acids. CDR1 and CDR2 from the germline V gene are SQVTM and ANQGSEA. Trimming left V 6 bases short and J 7 bases short, with 12 bases between. CDR3 sequence: CSVTVGGEAFF. The CDR3 DNA reads as TGCAGCGTCACGGTTGGGGGTGAAGCTTTCTTT. Combining the CDR3 with reference TRBV29-1 and TRBJ1-1 gives the whole variable domain SAVISQKPSRDICQRGTSLTIQCQVDSQVTMMFWYRQQPGQSLTLIATANQGSEATYESGFVIDKFPISRPNLTFSTLTVSNMSPEDSSIYLCSVTVGGEAFFGQGTRLTVV.

This clone was seen more than once but under ten times. The V and J genes are TRBV7-9 and TRBJ1-2, with 9 bases fitting TRBD1. Germline trimming cut 6 bases from V and 1 base from J; bases unmatched to any gene: 6. Germline assignment: CDR1 SEHNR and CDR2 FQNEAQ (reference sequence). This CDR3 has 15 residues. In DNA, the CDR3 is TGTGCCAGCAGTGGAACAGGGGGCAATAACTATGGCTACACCTTC. Protein product: CASSGTGGNNYGYTF.